This paragraph reports one T cell receptor (beta chain). This CDR3 region has 14 residues. CDR1 and CDR2 from the germline V gene are SGHTS and YDEGEE. Trimming took 3 bases from V and 7 from J; bases not matched to a gene: 9. This specimen belongs to a study of control samples from healthy donors and cancer patients. Data came from immunoSEQ multiplex PCR; TCRdb stores just in-frame clones and leaves some out. The sample consists of 93,000 or so clones, 85% to 90% of them appearing once. The receptor was derived from a man in his sixties with lung cancer. The sample comprised PBMCs. The rearrangement joins TRBV5-8 to TRBJ2-7, with 8 bases identical to TRBD1. In DNA form, the CDR3 reads TGTGCCAGCAGCTCCCCCCCACAGGGGGGAGAGCAGTACGTC. The encoded protein is CASSSPPQGGEQYV.